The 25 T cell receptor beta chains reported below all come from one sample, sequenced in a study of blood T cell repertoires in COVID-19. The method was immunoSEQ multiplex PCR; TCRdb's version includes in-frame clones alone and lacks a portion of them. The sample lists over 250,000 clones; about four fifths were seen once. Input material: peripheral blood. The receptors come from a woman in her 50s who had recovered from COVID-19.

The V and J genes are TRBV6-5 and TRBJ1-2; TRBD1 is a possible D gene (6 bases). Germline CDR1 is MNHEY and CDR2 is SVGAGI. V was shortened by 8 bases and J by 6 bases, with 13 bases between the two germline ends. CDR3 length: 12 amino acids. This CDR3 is CASPRGADGYTF. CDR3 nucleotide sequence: TGTGCCAGCCCCCGGGGGGCGGATGGCTACACCTTC.

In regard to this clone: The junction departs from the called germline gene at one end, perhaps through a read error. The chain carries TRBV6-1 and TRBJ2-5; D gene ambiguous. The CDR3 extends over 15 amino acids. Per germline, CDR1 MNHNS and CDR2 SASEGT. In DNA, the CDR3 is TGTGCCAGCAGCGAAGGGCCAATCGGGCAAGAGACCCAGTACTTC. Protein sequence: CASSEGPIGQETQYF.

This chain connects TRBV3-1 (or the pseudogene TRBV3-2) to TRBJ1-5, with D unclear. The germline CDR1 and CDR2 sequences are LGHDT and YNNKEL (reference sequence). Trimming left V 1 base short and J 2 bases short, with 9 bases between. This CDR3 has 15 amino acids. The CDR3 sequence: CASSQVHGGNQPQHF. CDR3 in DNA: TGTGCCAGCAGCCAAGTCCACGGAGGCAATCAGCCCCAGCATTTT.

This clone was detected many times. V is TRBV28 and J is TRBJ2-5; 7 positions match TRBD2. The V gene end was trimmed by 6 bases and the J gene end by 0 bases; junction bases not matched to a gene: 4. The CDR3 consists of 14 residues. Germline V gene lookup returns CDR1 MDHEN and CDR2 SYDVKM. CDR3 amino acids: CASRPGLNQETQYF. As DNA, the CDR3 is TGTGCCAGCAGGCCGGGACTAAACCAAGAGACCCAGTACTTC.

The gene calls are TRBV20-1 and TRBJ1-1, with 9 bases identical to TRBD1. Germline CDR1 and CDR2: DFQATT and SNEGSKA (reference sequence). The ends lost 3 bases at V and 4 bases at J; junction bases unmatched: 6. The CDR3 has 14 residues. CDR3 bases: TGCAGTGCTAGTACAGGGGGCGGAATCACTGAAGCTTTCTTT. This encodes CSASTGGGITEAFF.

The CDR3 region has the DNA TGTGCCAGCAGTCCCAGGGGGCCCACCGGGGAGCTGTTTTTT. Amino acids: CASSPRGPTGELFF. The chain joins TRBV2 to TRBJ2-2; 8 bases match TRBD1. The V gene end was trimmed by 5 bases and the J gene end by 4 bases; junction bases not matched to a gene: 3. This CDR3 contains 14 residues. Germline V CDR1 and CDR2: SNHLY, FYNNEI.

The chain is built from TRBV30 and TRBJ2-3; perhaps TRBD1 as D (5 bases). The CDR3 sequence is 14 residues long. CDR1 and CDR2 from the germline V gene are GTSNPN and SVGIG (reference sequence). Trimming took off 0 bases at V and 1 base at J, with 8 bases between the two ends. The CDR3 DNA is TGTGCCTGGAGTGTCTGGGGCGGCACAGATACGCAGTATTTT. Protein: CAWSVWGGTDTQYF.

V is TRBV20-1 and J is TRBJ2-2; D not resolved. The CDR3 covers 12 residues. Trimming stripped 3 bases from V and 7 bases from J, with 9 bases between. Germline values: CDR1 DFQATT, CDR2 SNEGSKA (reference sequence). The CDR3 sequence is CSASSGLGELFF. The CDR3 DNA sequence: TGCAGTGCTAGTTCGGGTCTCGGGGAGCTGTTTTTT.

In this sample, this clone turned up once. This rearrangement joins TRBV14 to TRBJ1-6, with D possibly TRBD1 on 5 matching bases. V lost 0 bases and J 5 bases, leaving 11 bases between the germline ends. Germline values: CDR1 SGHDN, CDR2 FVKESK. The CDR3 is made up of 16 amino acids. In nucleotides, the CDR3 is TGTGCCAGCAGCCAAGATAAGGGGCTTGATAATTCACCCCTCCACTTT. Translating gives CASSQDKGLDNSPLHF.

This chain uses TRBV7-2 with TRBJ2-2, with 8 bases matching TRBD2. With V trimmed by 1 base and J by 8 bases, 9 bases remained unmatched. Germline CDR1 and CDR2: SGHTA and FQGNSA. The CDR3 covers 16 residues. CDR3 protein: CASSLGAGVSLGELFF. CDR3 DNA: TGTGCCAGCAGCTTAGGAGCGGGAGTTTCCTTGGGGGAGCTGTTTTTT.

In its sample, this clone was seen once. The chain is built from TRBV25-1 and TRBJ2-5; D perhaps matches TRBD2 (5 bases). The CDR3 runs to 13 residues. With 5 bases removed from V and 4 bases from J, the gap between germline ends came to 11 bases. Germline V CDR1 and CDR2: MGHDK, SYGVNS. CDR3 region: CASSRTGLETQYF. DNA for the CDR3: TGTGCCAGCAGTAGGACGGGGTTAGAGACCCAGTACTTC.

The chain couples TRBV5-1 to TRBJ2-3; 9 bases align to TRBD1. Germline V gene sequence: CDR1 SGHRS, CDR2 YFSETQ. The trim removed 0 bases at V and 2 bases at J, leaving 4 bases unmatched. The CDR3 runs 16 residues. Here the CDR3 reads CASSLGDRVLTDTQYF. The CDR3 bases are TGCGCCAGCAGCTTGGGGGACAGGGTCCTCACAGATACGCAGTATTTT.

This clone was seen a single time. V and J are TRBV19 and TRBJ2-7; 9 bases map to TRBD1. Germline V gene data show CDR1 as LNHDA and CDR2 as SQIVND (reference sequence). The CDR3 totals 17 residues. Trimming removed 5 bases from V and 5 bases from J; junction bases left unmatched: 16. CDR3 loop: CASSQTGGAFGVDEQYF. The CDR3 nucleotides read TGTGCCAGTAGTCAGACAGGGGGTGCGTTCGGGGTCGACGAGCAGTACTTC.

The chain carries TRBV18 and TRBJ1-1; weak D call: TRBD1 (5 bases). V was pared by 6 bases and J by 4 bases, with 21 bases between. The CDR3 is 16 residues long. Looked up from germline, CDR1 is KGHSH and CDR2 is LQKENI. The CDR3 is CASSKTGGRPGTEAFF. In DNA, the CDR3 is TGTGCCAGCTCCAAAACCGGGGGGAGACCCGGCACTGAAGCTTTCTTT. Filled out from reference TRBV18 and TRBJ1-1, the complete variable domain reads NAGVMQNPRHLVRRRGQEARLRCSPMKGHSHVYWYRQLPEEGLKFMVYLQKENIIDESGMPKERFSAEFPKEGPSILRIQQVVRGDSAAYFCASSKTGGRPGTEAFFGQGTRLTVV.

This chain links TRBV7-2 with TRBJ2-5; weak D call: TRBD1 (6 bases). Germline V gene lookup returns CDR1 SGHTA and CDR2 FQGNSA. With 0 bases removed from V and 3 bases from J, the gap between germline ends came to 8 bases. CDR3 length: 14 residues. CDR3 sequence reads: CASSLAGHKETQYF. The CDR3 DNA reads TGTGCCAGCAGCTTAGCGGGACATAAAGAGACCCAGTACTTC.

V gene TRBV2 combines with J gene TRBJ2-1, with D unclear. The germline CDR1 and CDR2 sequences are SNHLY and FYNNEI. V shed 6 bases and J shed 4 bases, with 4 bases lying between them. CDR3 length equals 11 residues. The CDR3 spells CASRTYNEQFF. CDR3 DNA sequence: TGTGCCAGCAGAACATACAATGAGCAGTTCTTC.

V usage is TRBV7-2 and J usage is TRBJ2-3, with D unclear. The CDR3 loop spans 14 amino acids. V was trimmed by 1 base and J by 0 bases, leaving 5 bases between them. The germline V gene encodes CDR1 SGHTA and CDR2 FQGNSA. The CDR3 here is CASSLGRSTDTQYF. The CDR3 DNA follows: TGTGCCAGCAGCTTAGGCAGGAGCACAGATACGCAGTATTTT. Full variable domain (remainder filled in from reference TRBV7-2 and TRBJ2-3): GAGVSQSPSNKVTEKGKDVELRCDPISGHTALYWYRQSLGQGLEFLIYFQGNSAPDKSGLPSDRFSAERTGGSVSTLTIQRTQQEDSAVYLCASSLGRSTDTQYFGPGTRLTVL.

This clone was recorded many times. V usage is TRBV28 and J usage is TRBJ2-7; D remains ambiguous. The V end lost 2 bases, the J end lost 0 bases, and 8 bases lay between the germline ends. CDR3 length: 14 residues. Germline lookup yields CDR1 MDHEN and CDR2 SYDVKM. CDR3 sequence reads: CASSLQSNSYEQYF. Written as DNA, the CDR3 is TGTGCCAGCAGTTTACAGTCGAACTCCTACGAGCAGTACTTC.

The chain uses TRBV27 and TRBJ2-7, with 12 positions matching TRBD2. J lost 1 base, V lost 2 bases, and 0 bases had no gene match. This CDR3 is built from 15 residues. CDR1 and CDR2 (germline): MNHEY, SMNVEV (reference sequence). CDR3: CASSLTSGGSYEQYF. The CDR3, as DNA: TGTGCCAGCAGTTTAACTAGCGGGGGGTCCTACGAGCAGTACTTC.

The CDR3 coding sequence is TGTGCCAGTACCAAAACGGGGACCGGGGAGCTGTTTTTT. Its protein is CASTKTGTGELFF. This chain links TRBV19 with TRBJ2-2; a weak D match, TRBD2 (5 bases). The CDR3 extends over 13 amino acids. CDR1 and CDR2 from the germline V gene are LNHDA and SQIVND (reference sequence). The V gene lost 7 bases and the J gene lost 5 bases, with 11 bases spanning the gap.

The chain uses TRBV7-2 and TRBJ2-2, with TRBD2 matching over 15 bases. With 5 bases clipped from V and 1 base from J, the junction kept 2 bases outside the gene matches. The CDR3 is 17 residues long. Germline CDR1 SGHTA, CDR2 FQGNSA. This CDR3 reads CASSPGLAGGNTGELFF. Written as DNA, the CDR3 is TGTGCCAGCAGCCCGGGACTAGCGGGAGGGAACACCGGGGAGCTGTTTTTT.

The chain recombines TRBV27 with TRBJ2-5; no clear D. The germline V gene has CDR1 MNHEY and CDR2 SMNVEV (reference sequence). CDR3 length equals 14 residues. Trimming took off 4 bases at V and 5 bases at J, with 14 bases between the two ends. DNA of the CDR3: TGTGCCAGCAGTTCAAGAATAGTAACGGAGACCCAGTACTTC. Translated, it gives CASSSRIVTETQYF.

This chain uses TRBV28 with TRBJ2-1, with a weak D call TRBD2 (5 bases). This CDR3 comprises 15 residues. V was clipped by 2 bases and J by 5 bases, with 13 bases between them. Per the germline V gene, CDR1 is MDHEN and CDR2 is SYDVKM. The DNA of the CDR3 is TGTGCCAGCAGTTTAGGGAGTGCCGGGAACAATGAGCAGTTCTTC. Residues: CASSLGSAGNNEQFF.

This CDR3 is CASSPAGSPGGQYF. DNA of the CDR3: TGTGCCAGCAGTCCCGCCGGGTCACCGGGAGGCCAGTACTTC. This chain joins TRBV27 and TRBJ2-5; 7 nucleotides match TRBD2. Trimming cost V 5 bases and J 10 bases; bases outside gene matches: 13. Germline V gene sequence: CDR1 MNHEY, CDR2 SMNVEV (reference sequence). The CDR3 consists of 14 residues.

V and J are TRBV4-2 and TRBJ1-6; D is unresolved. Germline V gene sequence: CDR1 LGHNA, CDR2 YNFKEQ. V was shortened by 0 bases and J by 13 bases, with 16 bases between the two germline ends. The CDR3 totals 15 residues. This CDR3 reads CASSQESGVLTPLHF. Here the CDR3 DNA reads TGTGCCAGCAGCCAAGAGTCCGGGGTCCTAACGCCCCTCCACTTT.